This T cell receptor beta chain was sequenced in a study of blood T cell repertoires in COVID-19. As for the study in general: The samples span acute and convalescent COVID-19 from the United States, Italy and Spain. Sources were T cells, B-cell-depleted T cells, or PBMCs; the material itself was cDNA or gDNA.

This clone was recorded only once. Per the original methods: Using reference gene primer amplification, nucleated cell counts were estimated. Clones were read by immunoSEQ multiplex PCR, and TCRdb kept only the in-frame ones, dropping some. D and trimming were read from the DNA, whereas the V and J calls and clone size are those reported in that table. Seen here are about 120,000 clones, over 75% observed once, and the top ten hold roughly 10%. Trimming stripped 5 bases from V and 1 base from J, with 8 bases between. The V gene's germline CDR1 is SGHTA and CDR2 FQGNSA. The CDR3 runs to 13 residues. The chain links TRBV7-2 to TRBJ1-1; a weak D match, TRBD1 (5 bases). Input material: peripheral blood. This clonotype originated in a man older than 75 with acute or convalescent COVID-19. This chain's CDR3 is CASSPQGNTEAFF. CDR3 nucleotides: TGTGCCAGCAGCCCCCAGGGGAACACTGAAGCTTTCTTT.